The clone carrying this T cell receptor beta chain occurred once. What it binds is unknown. The data are from a study of T cell responses to AZD1222 COVID-19 vaccine. Study-level findings and limits: Just a handful of AZD1222 recipients were seropositive at baseline.

Data came from immunoSEQ multiplex PCR; TCRdb stores just in-frame clones and leaves some out. The table records about 110,000 clones, about 85% of them present only once. The germline V gene has CDR1 LNHDA and CDR2 SQIVND (reference sequence). The length of the CDR3 is 15 residues. J was trimmed by 3 bases and V by 4 bases; bases with no gene match: 8. The chain joins TRBV19 to TRBJ1-1, with 7 bases lining up with TRBD1. The sequence was obtained from an adult in good health. Sequenced here: peripheral blood, sampled on day 0 of AZD1222 vaccination. As DNA, the CDR3 is TGTGCCAGTAGTAGTAACAGGGGTGGGCACACTGAAGCTTTCTTT. Amino acid sequence: CASSSNRGGHTEAFF.